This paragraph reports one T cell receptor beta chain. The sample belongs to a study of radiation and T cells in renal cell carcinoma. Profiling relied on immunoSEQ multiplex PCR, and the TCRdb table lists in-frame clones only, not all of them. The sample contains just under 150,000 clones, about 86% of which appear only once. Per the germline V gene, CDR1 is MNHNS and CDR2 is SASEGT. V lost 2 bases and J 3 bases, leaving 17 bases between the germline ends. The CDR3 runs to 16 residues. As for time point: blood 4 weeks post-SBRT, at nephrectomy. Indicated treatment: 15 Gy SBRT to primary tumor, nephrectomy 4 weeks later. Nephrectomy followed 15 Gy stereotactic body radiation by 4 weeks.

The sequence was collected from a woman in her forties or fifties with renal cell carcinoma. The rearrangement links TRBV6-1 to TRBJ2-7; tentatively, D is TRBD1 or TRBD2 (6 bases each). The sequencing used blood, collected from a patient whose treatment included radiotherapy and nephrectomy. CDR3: CASSESSSGGSYEQYF. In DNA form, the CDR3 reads TGTGCCAGCAGTGAATCGTCGTCCGGGGGCAGCTACGAGCAGTACTTC.